The next 23 T cell receptor beta chains were all read from a single sample in a study of low-dose radiotherapy and immunotherapy resistance in tumors (dated by TCRdb to between 2021 and 2024). The time point label corresponds to: after trial treatment. The intended sense of this specimen's treatment or condition label: LDRT plus nivolumab, ipilimumab, low-dose cyclophosphamide and aspirin (RACIN trial). The sequencer listed for this sample is Illumina HiSeq 2500. Superscript III and a set of TRAV- and TRBV-specific primers were used to synthesize first-strand cDNA, so that both TCRalpha and TCRbeta chains were covered. TCRs were amplified with Phusion for about 20 PCR cycles using a constant-region primer together with the adapter attached to the V primers. TCRdb redid the processing of the public reads, applying fastp at Q25 and MiXCR, and retained in-frame beta chains. Each entry merges the rows of one CDR3 protein and shows their most common DNA and genes. The sample profile shows under 90,000 distinct CDR3 sequences; less than 20% of them were found once. Less than 1.5% of the sample is held by the ten biggest clonotypes.

Sequenced material: PBMCs, taken after low-dose radiotherapy plus immunotherapy. The origin of the receptors is a male donor with prostate cancer.

V usage is TRBV7-2 and J usage is TRBJ2-7; D might be TRBD2 (5 bases). Germline V gene sequence: CDR1 SGHTA, CDR2 FQGNSA. CDR3 size: 12 residues. Trimming cost V 8 bases and J 2 bases, with 10 bases left between them. CDR3 sequence: CASGLTPYEQYF. As DNA, the CDR3 is TGTGCCAGCGGACTCACCCCCTACGAGCAGTACTTC.

This clonotype has only a few counts. The gene calls are TRBV7-2 and TRBJ2-1; 11 bases fit TRBD2. Trimming at V came to 1 base and at J to 6 bases, leaving 8 bases not matched to a gene. This CDR3 spans 17 amino acids. Germline V CDR1 and CDR2: SGHTA, FQGNSA. CDR3 sequence (DNA): TGTGCCAGCAGCTTAGTATCCGGGACTAGCGGAGCCAATGAGCAGTTCTTC. It translates to CASSLVSGTSGANEQFF.

About this clonotype: A read error is likely here: a far larger clone is one base away. This chain links TRBV6-2 or TRBV6-3 with TRBJ2-7, with D tentatively TRBD1 or TRBD2 (5 bases each). The CDR3 extends over 15 amino acids. From germline, CDR1 is MNHEY and CDR2 SVGEGT. CDR3 residues: CAISESRDRPSEQYF. In DNA form, the CDR3 reads TGTGCCATCAGTGAGTCTCGGGACCGGCCTAGCGAGCAGTACTTC.

This clonotype was counted at least ten times. V usage is TRBV19 and J usage is TRBJ2-7; D perhaps matches TRBD1 (6 bases). Germline V CDR1 and CDR2: LNHDA, SQIVND (reference sequence). The V and J ends lost 11 bases and 0 bases respectively, with 17 bases between them. This CDR3 is 14 amino acids long. The CDR3 DNA reads TGTGCCTGCGCACGGGACACCTACTCCTACGAGCAGTACTTC. This codes for CACARDTYSYEQYF. Filled out from reference TRBV19 and TRBJ2-7, the complete variable domain reads DGGITQSPKYLFRKEGQNVTLSCEQNLNHDAMYWYRQDPGQGLRLIYYSQIVNDFQKGDIAEGYSVSREKKESFPLTVTSAQKNPTAFYLCACARDTYSYEQYFGPGTRLTVT.

CDR3 coding DNA: TGTGCCAGCAGCCCCCGGACTAGCGGCTCCTACAATGAGCAGTTCTTC. It yields the protein CASSPRTSGSYNEQFF. The chain is built from TRBV7-9 and TRBJ2-1, with 10 bases that match TRBD2. The germline V gene encodes CDR1 SEHNR and CDR2 FQNEAQ (reference sequence). V lost 5 bases, J lost 0 bases, and 4 bases stayed unmatched. The CDR3 is 16 residues long.

This clonotype showed up many times. The J gene is TRBJ2-2, the V gene TRBV20-1; TRBD1 matches at 12 bases. Trimming took 1 base from V and 5 from J; bases not matched to a gene: 5. Looked up from germline, CDR1 is DFQATT and CDR2 is SNEGSKA (reference sequence). The CDR3 spans 16 residues. This chain's CDR3 is CSARGPGQGATGELFF. Here the CDR3 DNA reads TGCAGTGCTAGAGGACCGGGACAGGGGGCGACCGGGGAGCTGTTTTTT.

Details on this clonotype: A far larger clone is one base from this, pointing to a likely read error. The chain is built from TRBV28 and TRBJ2-5; 7 bases match TRBD1. The V gene end was trimmed by 3 bases and the J gene end by 11 bases; junction bases not matched to a gene: 15. Germline-derived CDR1 and CDR2 are MDHEN and SYDVKM. This CDR3 is built from 15 residues. CDR3 nucleotide sequence: TGTGCCAGCAGTTTTGAGACAGGGACCTACAATGAGCAGTACTTC. It translates to CASSFETGTYNEQYF.

At least ten counts were recorded for this clonotype. J is TRBJ2-1 and V is TRBV27; maybe TRBD2 (6 bases). The V end was cut by 2 bases, the J end by 5 bases, with 13 bases between. There are 15 residues in the CDR3. CDR1 is MNHEY, CDR2 SMNVEV, per germline (reference sequence). The CDR3 loop is CASSLRGMEHNEQFF. The CDR3 DNA follows: TGTGCCAGCAGTTTACGCGGGATGGAGCACAATGAGCAGTTCTTC.

In its sample, this clonotype was seen many times. The CDR3 here is CASSIGQGIYEQYF. The CDR3 DNA reads TGTGCCAGTAGTATAGGACAGGGGATCTACGAGCAGTACTTC. This chain uses TRBV19 with TRBJ2-7; 8 bases agree with TRBD1. The CDR3 runs to 14 residues. Germline values: CDR1 LNHDA, CDR2 SQIVND (reference sequence). Germline trimming cut 1 base from V and 3 bases from J; bases unmatched to any gene: 2.

This clonotype showed up just once. Its ends do not fully match the called genes, so a read error is possible. The chain carries TRBV24-1 and TRBJ2-3; possibly TRBD1 for D (5 bases). Germline V gene lookup returns CDR1 KGHDR and CDR2 SFDVKD. CDR3 length: 17 residues. CDR3 region: CATSDFGKGPRADPQYF. DNA of the CDR3: TGTGCCACCAGTGATTTTGGTAAGGGGCCGCGTGCAGATCCGCAGTATTTT.

This clonotype was counted ten times or more. This sequence joins TRBV7-2 and TRBJ2-5, with TRBD2 matching 10 bases. CDR3 size: 15 residues. Germline assignment: CDR1 SGHTA and CDR2 FQGNSA. Trimming took 1 base from V and 4 from J; bases not matched to a gene: 3. The CDR3 loop reads CASSLGLAGIETQYF. CDR3 coding DNA: TGTGCCAGCAGCTTAGGACTAGCGGGTATAGAGACCCAGTACTTC.

This clonotype came up many times. The chain joins TRBV4-2 to TRBJ2-7; 8 bases map to TRBD1. CDR1 LGHNA and CDR2 YNFKEQ come from the germline V gene. Trimming at V came to 0 bases and at J to 5 bases, leaving 3 bases not matched to a gene. This CDR3 has 14 amino acids. The CDR3 sequence is CASSQEGQGDEQYF. The CDR3 DNA is TGTGCCAGCAGCCAAGAAGGACAGGGTGACGAGCAGTACTTC.

This clonotype has at least ten counts. The CDR3 DNA follows: TGCGCCAGCAGCCAAGTTCCGGGGTCTAGGGACGAGCAGTACTTC. Translated, it gives CASSQVPGSRDEQYF. J is TRBJ2-7 and V is TRBV4-1, with D possibly being TRBD2 (5 bases). The CDR3 loop spans 15 amino acids. The V and J ends lost 1 base and 5 bases respectively, with 15 bases between them. Per germline, CDR1 MGHRA and CDR2 YSYEKL.

Turning to this clonotype: A read error is possible here, since a much larger clone lies one base away. The chain links TRBV7-9 to TRBJ2-1; D is uncertain. The CDR3 is made up of 12 amino acids. Germline V gene sequence: CDR1 SEHNR, CDR2 FQNEAQ (reference sequence). Deletions cut 2 bases from V and 7 bases from J, with 6 bases between. Written as DNA, the CDR3 is TGTGCCAGCAGCTTAATAGCAAATGAGCAGTTCTTC. Residues: CASSLIANEQFF.

This clonotype showed up many times. This chain connects TRBV28 to TRBJ2-7; TRBD1 matches 8 bases. Germline V gene data show CDR1 as MDHEN and CDR2 as SYDVKM. The CDR3 runs 14 residues. The junction had 6 bases not matched to a gene; V was cut back by 6 bases and J by 2 bases. The CDR3 loop is CASRIGTGTYEQYF. The CDR3 nucleotides read TGTGCCAGCAGGATTGGGACAGGTACCTACGAGCAGTACTTC.

This clonotype was seen at least ten times. The rearrangement uses TRBV9 and TRBJ2-4; 9 bases match TRBD2. V gave up 3 bases and J gave up 2 bases; unmatched junction bases: 9. Germline values: CDR1 SGDLS, CDR2 YYNGEE. The CDR3 is 17 amino acids. This CDR3 reads CASSGDGGRASKNIQYF. The DNA of the CDR3 is TGTGCCAGCAGCGGGGACGGCGGGAGGGCCTCCAAAAACATTCAGTACTTC. The full variable domain, in which reference TRBV9 and TRBJ2-4 provide the parts outside the CDR3, is DSGVTQTPKHLITATGQRVTLRCSPRSGDLSVYWYQQSLDQGLQFLIQYYNGEERAKGNILERFSAQQFPDLHSELNLSSLELGDSALYFCASSGDGGRASKNIQYFGAGTRLSVL.

The chain links TRBV3-1 to TRBJ1-5; D ambiguous. The length of the CDR3 is 15 residues. Germline V gives CDR1 LGHDT, CDR2 YNNKEL (reference sequence). Trimming stripped 0 bases from V and 7 bases from J, with 13 bases between. CDR3 DNA: TGTGCCAGCAGCCAAGATGTCACGGCAAACCAGCCCCAGCATTTT. Translating gives CASSQDVTANQPQHF.

Notes on this clonotype: At one end the junction does not follow the germline gene, possibly because of a read error. The chain has TRBV7-9 and TRBJ2-7; tentative D call: TRBD2 (6 bases). The CDR3 is 15 residues long. The germline V gene has CDR1 SEHNR and CDR2 FQNEAQ (reference sequence). DNA of the CDR3: TGTGCCAGCAGCTCAATACTAGCAGGAGTGGGTGAGCAGAACTTC. This gives the protein CASSSILAGVGEQNF. Based on the CDR3 plus reference TRBV7-9 and TRBJ2-7, the full variable domain is DTGVSQNPRHKITKRGQNVTFRCDPISEHNRLYWYRQTLGQGPEFLTYFQNEAQLEKSRLLSDRFSAERPKGSFSTLEIQRTEQGDSAMYLCASSSILAGVGEQNFGPGTRLTVT.

This clonotype was counted ten times or more. V is TRBV9 and J is TRBJ2-3, with 7 bases lining up with TRBD2. Germline loops: CDR1 SGDLS, CDR2 YYNGEE. This CDR3 comprises 15 residues. The trim removed 1 base at V and 3 bases at J, leaving 5 bases unmatched. This CDR3 reads CASSVRAGITDTQYF. The CDR3 DNA reads TGTGCCAGCAGCGTAAGAGCGGGGATAACAGATACGCAGTATTTT.

This clonotype was seen ten or more times. The chain is built from TRBV5-1 and TRBJ2-1; D may be TRBD1 or TRBD2 (5 bases each). Trimming shortened V by 2 bases and J by 8 bases, and 17 bases separated the two germline ends. The CDR3 is made up of 15 amino acids. In germline, CDR1 is SGHRS, CDR2 YFSETQ. CDR3 sequence (DNA): TGCGCCAGCAGCTTAGGGACCTTTGAGGGAGATGAGCAGTTCTTC. Amino acids: CASSLGTFEGDEQFF.

The rearrangement links TRBV6-2 or TRBV6-3 to TRBJ1-5, with 7 nucleotides matching TRBD1. Looked up from germline, CDR1 is MNHEY and CDR2 is SVGEGT. V shed 5 bases and J 4 bases; nucleotides not matched to a gene: 5. CDR3 size: 14 residues. The CDR3 region is CASSEGAWNQPQHF. CDR3 bases: TGTGCCAGCAGTGAGGGGGCTTGGAATCAGCCCCAGCATTTT.

This clonotype was counted ten times or more. This sequence joins TRBV6-2 or TRBV6-3 and TRBJ1-5, with D unresolved. Germline CDR1 is MNHEY and CDR2 is SVGEGT. The CDR3 loop spans 14 amino acids. Trimming took off 0 bases at V and 6 bases at J, with 9 bases between the two ends. The chain's CDR3 is CASSYSKVSQPQHF. The CDR3 coding sequence is TGTGCCAGCAGTTACTCGAAGGTGAGTCAGCCCCAGCATTTT.

This clonotype was counted at least ten times. The chain recombines TRBV30 with TRBJ2-7; the D is unclear. V was trimmed by 2 bases and J by 6 bases, leaving 8 bases between them. The CDR3 extends over 11 amino acids. Germline V gives CDR1 GTSNPN, CDR2 SVGIG (reference sequence). This CDR3 is CAWSSSAEQYF. The CDR3 nucleotides read TGTGCCTGGAGTTCGTCAGCCGAGCAGTACTTC.